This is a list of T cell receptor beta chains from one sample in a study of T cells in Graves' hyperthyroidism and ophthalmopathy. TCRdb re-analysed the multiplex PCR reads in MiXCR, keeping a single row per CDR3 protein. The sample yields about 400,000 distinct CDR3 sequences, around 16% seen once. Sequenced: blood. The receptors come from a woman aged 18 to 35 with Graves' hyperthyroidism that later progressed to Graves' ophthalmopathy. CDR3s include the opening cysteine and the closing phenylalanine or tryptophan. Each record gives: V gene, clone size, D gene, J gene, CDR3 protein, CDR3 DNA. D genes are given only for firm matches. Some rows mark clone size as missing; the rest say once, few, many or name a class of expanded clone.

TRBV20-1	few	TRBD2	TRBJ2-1	CSLSREGRAILYNEQFF	TGCAGTCTGTCCCGGGAGGGCCGCGCTATATTATACAATGAGCAGTTCTTC
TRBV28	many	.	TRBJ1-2	CASSSWGPGTRRNYGYTF	TGTGCCAGCAGTTCATGGGGGCCCGGGACACGCCGTAACTATGGCTACACCTTC
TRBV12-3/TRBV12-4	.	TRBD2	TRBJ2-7	CASSFGLAGEDSYEQYF	TGTGCCAGCAGTTTCGGACTAGCGGGGGAGGACTCCTACGAGCAGTACTTC
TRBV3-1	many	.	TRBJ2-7	CASRGGTYEQYF	TGTGCCAGCAGAGGCGGTACTTACGAGCAGTACTTC
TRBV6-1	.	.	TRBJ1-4	CASSLDRATNEKLFF	TGTGCCAGCAGCCTGGACCGTGCAACTAATGAAAAACTGTTTTTT
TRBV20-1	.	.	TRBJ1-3	CSALDKDSGNTIYF	.
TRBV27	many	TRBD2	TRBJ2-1	CASSFLAGVFNEQFF	TGTGCCAGCAGTTTTCTAGCGGGAGTCTTCAATGAGCAGTTCTTC
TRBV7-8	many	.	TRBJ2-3	CASSLVHSVDTQYF	TGTGCCAGCAGCTTAGTCCACAGCGTCGACACGCAGTATTTT
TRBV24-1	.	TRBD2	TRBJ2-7	CATSQSGSNSYEQYF	TGTGCCACCAGTCAAAGCGGGAGCAACTCCTACGAGCAGTACTTC
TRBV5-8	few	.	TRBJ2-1	CASGFPSSYNEQFF	TGTGCCAGCGGCTTCCCTAGCTCCTACAATGAGCAGTTCTTC
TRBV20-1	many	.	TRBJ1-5	CSARPRVVSNQPQHF	TGCAGTGCTAGACCCAGGGTAGTGAGCAATCAGCCCCAGCATTTT
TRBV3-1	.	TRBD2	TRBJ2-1	CASSQGTGTSVEQFF	TGTGCCAGCAGCCAGGGGACCGGGACTAGCGTTGAGCAGTTCTTC
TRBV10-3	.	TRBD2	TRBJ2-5	CAISDPSGRHQETQYF	TGTGCCATCAGTGACCCGAGCGGGAGACACCAAGAGACCCAGTACTTC
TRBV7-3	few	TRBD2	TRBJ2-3	CASSLGGGRARNTQYF	TGTGCCAGCAGCCTCGGTGGCGGGAGGGCCCGGAATACGCAGTATTTT
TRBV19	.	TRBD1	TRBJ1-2	CATGQGLDYGYTF	TGTGCCACGGGACAGGGGCTTGACTATGGCTACACCTTC
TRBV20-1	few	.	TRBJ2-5	CSASGSFQETQYF	TGCAGTGCTAGCGGGAGCTTCCAAGAGACCCAGTACTTC
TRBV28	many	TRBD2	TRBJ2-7	CASSRPLAGSREQYF	TGTGCCAGCAGTCGGCCCCTAGCGGGTTCACGCGAGCAGTACTTC
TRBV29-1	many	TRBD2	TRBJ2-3	CSGGTSGRWSGSTDTQYF	TGCAGCGGTGGGACTAGCGGGAGGTGGTCCGGGAGCACAGATACGCAGTATTTT
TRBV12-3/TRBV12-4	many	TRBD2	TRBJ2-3	CASSPVRGRGTDTQYF	TGTGCCAGCAGTCCCGTCCGCGGGAGGGGCACAGATACGCAGTATTTT
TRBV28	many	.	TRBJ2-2	CASSFGGEETGELFF	TGTGCCAGCAGTTTCGGCGGAGAGGAAACCGGGGAGCTGTTTTTT
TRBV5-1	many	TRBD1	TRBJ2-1	CASCYQGQGYNEQFF	TGCGCCAGCTGTTATCAAGGACAGGGGTACAATGAGCAGTTCTTC
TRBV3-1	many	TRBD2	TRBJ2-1	CASSQEGLAIYNEQFF	TGTGCCAGCAGCCAAGAGGGACTAGCCATCTACAATGAGCAGTTCTTC
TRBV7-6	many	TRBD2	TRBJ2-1	CASSLALAGGGLRSYNEQFF	TGTGCCAGCAGCTTAGCTTTAGCGGGAGGGGGTCTTCGGTCTTACAATGAGCAGTTCTTC
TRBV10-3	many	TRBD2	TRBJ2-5	CAISESGKETQYF	TGTGCCATCAGTGAGAGCGGGAAAGAGACCCAGTACTTC
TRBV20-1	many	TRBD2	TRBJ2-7	CSARPSGNRYEQYF	TGCAGTGCTAGACCTAGCGGGAATAGGTACGAGCAGTACTTC
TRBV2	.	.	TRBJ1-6	CASGSTLGNSPLHF	TGTGCCAGCGGGTCGACACTGGGGAATTCACCCCTCCACTTT
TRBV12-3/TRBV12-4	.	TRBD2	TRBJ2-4	CAGSATSGIDIQYF	TGTGCCGGCAGTGCGACTAGCGGGATCGACATTCAGTACTTC
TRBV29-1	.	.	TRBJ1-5	CSVAVRSANQPQHF	TGCAGCGTTGCGGTAAGGAGCGCCAATCAGCCCCAGCATTTT
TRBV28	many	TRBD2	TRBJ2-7	CASSSILSTSTQYF	TGTGCCAGCAGTTCTATTCTATCGACTAGCACGCAGTACTTC
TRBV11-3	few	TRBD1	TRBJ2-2	CASSPRDRGATGELFF	TGTGCCAGCAGCCCAAGGGACAGGGGTGCCACCGGGGAGCTGTTTTTT
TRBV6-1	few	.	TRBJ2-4	CASSLQGMKNIQYF	TGTGCCAGCAGTCTCCAGGGTATGAAAAACATTCAGTACTTC
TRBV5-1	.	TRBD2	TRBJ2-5	CASSLAVSGGEYQETQYF	TGCGCCAGCAGCTTGGCCGTGAGCGGGGGGGAGTACCAAGAGACCCAGTACTTC
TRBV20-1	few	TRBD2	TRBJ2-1	CSARDRLAVSYNEQFF	TGCAGTGCTAGAGATCGACTAGCTGTCTCCTACAATGAGCAGTTCTTC
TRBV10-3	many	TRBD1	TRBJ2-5	CAISEVPDRGRRETQYF	TGTGCCATCAGTGAGGTCCCGGACAGGGGGCGGAGAGAGACCCAGTACTTC
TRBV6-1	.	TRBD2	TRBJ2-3	CASSPSRGLAGGGPPDTQYF	TGTGCCAGTTCCCCCTCCCGAGGACTAGCGGGAGGTGGCCCCCCAGATACGCAGTATTTT
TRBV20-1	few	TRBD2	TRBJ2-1	CSARVWTSEINEQFF	TGCAGTGCTAGAGTCTGGACTAGCGAAATTAATGAGCAGTTCTTC
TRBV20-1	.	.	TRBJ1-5	CGAKMGNQPQHF	TGCGGTGCTAAAATGGGAAATCAGCCCCAGCATTTT
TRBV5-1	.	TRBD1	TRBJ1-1	CASRFTGGLTEAFF	TGCGCCAGCAGATTCACAGGGGGCCTCACTGAAGCTTTCTTT
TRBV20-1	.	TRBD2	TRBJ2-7	CSAGGGRVSYEQYF	TGCAGTGCGGGGGGCGGGAGGGTCTCCTACGAGCAGTACTTC
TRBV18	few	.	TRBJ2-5	CASSPPLVQETQYF	TGTGCCAGCTCACCTCCTTTAGTTCAAGAGACCCAGTACTTC
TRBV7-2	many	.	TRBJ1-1	CASSLDETEAFF	TGTGCCAGCAGCTTAGATGAGACTGAAGCTTTCTTT
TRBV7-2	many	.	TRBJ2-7	CASSRRSSYEQYF	TGTGCCAGCAGCCGCCGATCCTCATACGAGCAGTACTTC
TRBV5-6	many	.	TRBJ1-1	CASSLSRGLGAFF	TGTGCCAGCAGCTTGTCGCGGGGTTTGGGAGCTTTCTTT
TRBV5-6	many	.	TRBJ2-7	CASSSDTSYEQYF	TGTGCCAGCAGCTCTGACACCTCCTACGAGCAGTACTTC